This T cell receptor (beta chain) was found in a study of beta chain features in type 1 diabetes. General study results and limits: Researchers report that Type 1 diabetes patients had moderately but significantly shorter TCRB CDR3s across all four CD4+ subsets.

Concerning this clone itself: Its specificity is unknown.

Germline assignment: CDR1 SGHNT and CDR2 YYREEE (reference sequence). There are 13 residues in the CDR3. The ends were cut back, 4 bases at V and 1 base at J, with 8 bases in the middle. Investigators reverse transcribed all isolated RNA, so they sequenced expressed TCRB transcripts. Assay: immunoSEQ multiplex PCR; the TCRdb copy retains only in-frame clones and omits some. The table has fewer than 900,000 clones, roughly a sixth seen once. Every donor had blood drawn once into heparin, around 120 mL on average. Sequenced material: naive CD4+ T cells from blood. The TCR was taken from a woman aged 18-29 years in good health. The chain joins TRBV5-4 to TRBJ1-2; D is uncertain. The CDR3 sequence: CASSHRDNYGYTF. CDR3 nucleotides: TGTGCCAGCAGCCACCGGGATAACTATGGCTACACCTTC. The whole variable domain, filled in from reference TRBV5-4 and TRBJ1-2, reads ETGVTQSPTHLIKTRGQQVTLRCSSQSGHNTVSWYQQALGQGPQFIFQYYREEENGRGNFPPRFSGLQFPNYSSELNVNALELDDSALYLCASSHRDNYGYTFGSGTRLTVV.